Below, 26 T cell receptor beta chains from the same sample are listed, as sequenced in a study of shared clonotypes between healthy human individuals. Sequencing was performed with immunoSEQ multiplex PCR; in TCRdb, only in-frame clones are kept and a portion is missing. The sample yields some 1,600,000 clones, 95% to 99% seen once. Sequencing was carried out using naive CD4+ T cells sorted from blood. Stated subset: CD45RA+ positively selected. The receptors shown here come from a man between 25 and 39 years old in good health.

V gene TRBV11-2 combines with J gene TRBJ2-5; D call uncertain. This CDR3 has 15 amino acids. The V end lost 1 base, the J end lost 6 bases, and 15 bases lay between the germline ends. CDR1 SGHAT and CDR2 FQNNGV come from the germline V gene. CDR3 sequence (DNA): TGTGCCAGCAGCTTAGGGCTGAAACCGGAGAAGACCCAGTACTTC. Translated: CASSLGLKPEKTQYF.

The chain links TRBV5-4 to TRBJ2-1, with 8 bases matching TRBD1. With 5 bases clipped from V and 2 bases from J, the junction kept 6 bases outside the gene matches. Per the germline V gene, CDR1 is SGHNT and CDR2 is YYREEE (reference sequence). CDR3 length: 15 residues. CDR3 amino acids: CASRLDRGTYNEQFF. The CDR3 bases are TGTGCCAGCAGACTCGACAGGGGCACCTACAATGAGCAGTTCTTC.

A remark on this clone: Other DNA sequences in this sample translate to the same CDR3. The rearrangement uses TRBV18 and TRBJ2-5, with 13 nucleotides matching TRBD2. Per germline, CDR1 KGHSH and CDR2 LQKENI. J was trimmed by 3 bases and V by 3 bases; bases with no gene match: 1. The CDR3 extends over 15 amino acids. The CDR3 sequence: CASSPGTSGEETQYF. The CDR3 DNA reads TGTGCCAGCTCACCCGGGACTAGCGGGGAAGAGACCCAGTACTTC.

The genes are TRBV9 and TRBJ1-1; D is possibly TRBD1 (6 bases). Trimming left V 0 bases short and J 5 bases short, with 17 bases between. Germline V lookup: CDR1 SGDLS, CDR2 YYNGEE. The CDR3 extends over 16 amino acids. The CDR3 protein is CASSVVPTGLGTEAFF. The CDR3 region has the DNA TGTGCCAGCAGCGTAGTCCCCACAGGGTTGGGTACTGAAGCTTTCTTT. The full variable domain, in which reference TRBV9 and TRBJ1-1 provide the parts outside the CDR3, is DSGVTQTPKHLITATGQRVTLRCSPRSGDLSVYWYQQSLDQGLQFLIQYYNGEERAKGNILERFSAQQFPDLHSELNLSSLELGDSALYFCASSVVPTGLGTEAFFGQGTRLTVV.

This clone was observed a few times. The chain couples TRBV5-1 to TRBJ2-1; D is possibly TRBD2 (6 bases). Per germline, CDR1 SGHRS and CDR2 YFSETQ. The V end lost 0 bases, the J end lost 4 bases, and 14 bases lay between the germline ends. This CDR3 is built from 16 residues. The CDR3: CASSLVPGLIYNEQFF. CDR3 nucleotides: TGCGCCAGCAGCTTGGTGCCGGGACTCATATACAATGAGCAGTTCTTC.

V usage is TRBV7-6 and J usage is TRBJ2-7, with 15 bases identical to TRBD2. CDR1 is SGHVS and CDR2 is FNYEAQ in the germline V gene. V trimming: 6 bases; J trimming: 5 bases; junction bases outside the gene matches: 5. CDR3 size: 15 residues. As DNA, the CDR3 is TGTGCCAGCAGTGTGGGACTAGCGGGAGGAAACGAGCAGTACTTC. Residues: CASSVGLAGGNEQYF.

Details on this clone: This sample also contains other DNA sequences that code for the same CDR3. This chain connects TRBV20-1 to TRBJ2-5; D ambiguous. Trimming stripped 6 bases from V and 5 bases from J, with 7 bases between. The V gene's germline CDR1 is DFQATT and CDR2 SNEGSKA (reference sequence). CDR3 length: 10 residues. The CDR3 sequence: CSAAWETQYF. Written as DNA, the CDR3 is TGCAGTGCGGCATGGGAGACCCAGTACTTC.

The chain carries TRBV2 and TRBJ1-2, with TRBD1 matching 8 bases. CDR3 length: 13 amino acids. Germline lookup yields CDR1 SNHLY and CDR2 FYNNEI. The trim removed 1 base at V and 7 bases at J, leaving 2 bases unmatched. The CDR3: CASSEEQGVGYTF. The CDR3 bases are TGTGCCAGCAGTGAAGAACAGGGGGTTGGCTACACCTTC.

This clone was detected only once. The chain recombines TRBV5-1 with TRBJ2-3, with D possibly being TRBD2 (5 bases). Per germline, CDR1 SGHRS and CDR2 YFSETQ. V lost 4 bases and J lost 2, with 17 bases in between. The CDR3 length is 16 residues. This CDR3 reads CASSLFGGPDTDTQYF. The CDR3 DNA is TGCGCCAGCAGCCTTTTCGGCGGGCCCGACACAGATACGCAGTATTTT.

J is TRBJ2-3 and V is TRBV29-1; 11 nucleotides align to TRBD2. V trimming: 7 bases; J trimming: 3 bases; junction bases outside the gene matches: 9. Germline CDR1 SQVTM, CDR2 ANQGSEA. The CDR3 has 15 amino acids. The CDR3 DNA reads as TGCAGCGGCACCGGGACTAGCGGAACTACAGATACGCAGTATTTT. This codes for CSGTGTSGTTDTQYF.

Here the CDR3 reads CSVDKGEGSYEQYF. The CDR3 nucleotides read TGCAGCGTTGATAAGGGGGAAGGCTCCTACGAGCAGTACTTC. The chain is built from TRBV29-1 and TRBJ2-7; perhaps TRBD1 as D (6 bases). This CDR3 contains 14 residues. V was clipped by 3 bases and J by 0 bases, with 12 bases between them. Germline-derived CDR1 and CDR2 are SQVTM and ANQGSEA.

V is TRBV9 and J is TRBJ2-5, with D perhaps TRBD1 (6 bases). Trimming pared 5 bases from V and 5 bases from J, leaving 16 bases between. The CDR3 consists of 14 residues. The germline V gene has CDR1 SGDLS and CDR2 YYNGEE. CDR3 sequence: CASSSVGGSETQYF. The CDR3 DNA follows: TGTGCCAGCAGTTCCGTAGGGGGTTCTGAGACCCAGTACTTC. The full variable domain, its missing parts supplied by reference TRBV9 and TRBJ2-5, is DSGVTQTPKHLITATGQRVTLRCSPRSGDLSVYWYQQSLDQGLQFLIQYYNGEERAKGNILERFSAQQFPDLHSELNLSSLELGDSALYFCASSSVGGSETQYFGPGTRLLVL.

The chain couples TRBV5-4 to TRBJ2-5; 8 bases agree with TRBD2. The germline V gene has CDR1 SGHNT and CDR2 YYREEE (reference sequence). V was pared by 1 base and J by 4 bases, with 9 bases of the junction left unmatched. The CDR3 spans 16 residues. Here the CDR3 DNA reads TGTGCCAGCAGCTTGATGGCCAGCGGGAGTTTAGAGACCCAGTACTTC. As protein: CASSLMASGSLETQYF.

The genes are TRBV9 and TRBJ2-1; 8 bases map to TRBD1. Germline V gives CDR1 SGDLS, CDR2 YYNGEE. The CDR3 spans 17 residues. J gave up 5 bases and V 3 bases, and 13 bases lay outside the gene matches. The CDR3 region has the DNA TGTGCCAGCAGCGCCCGGGACAGGAGTTTCCTCAACAATGAGCAGTTCTTC. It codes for CASSARDRSFLNNEQFF.

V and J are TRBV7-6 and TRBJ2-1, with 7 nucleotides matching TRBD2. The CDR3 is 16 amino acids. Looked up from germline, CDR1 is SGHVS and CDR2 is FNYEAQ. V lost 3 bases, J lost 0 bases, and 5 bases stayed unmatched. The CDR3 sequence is CASSLAGTNSYNEQFF. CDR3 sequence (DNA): TGTGCCAGCAGCTTGGCCGGGACTAACTCCTACAATGAGCAGTTCTTC.

The CDR3 is CASSVAGMTEAFF. The CDR3 region has the DNA TGTGCCAGCAGCGTAGCAGGGATGACTGAAGCTTTCTTT. This chain uses TRBV9 with TRBJ1-1; a possible D gene is TRBD1 (5 bases). This CDR3 contains 13 residues. Trimming cost V 0 bases and J 5 bases, with 8 bases left between them. Germline assignment: CDR1 SGDLS and CDR2 YYNGEE.

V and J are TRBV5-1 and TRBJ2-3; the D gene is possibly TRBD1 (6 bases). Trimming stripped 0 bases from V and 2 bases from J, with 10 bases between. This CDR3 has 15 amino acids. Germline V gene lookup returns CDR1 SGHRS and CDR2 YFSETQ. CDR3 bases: TGCGCCAGCAGCTTGGGGACAGCTTACACAGATACGCAGTATTTT. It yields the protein CASSLGTAYTDTQYF.

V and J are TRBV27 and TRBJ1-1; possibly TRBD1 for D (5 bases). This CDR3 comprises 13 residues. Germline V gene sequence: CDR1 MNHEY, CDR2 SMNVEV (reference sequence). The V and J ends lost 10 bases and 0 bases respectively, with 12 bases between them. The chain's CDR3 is CAIRASLNTEAFF. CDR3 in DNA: TGTGCCATCAGGGCCTCCCTGAACACTGAAGCTTTCTTT.

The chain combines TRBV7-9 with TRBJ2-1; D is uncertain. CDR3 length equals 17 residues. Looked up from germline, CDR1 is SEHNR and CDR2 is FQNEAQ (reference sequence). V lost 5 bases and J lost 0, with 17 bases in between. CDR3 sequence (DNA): TGTGCCAGCAGCACTACTGGAGCGCACAACTCCTACAATGAGCAGTTCTTC. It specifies CASSTTGAHNSYNEQFF.

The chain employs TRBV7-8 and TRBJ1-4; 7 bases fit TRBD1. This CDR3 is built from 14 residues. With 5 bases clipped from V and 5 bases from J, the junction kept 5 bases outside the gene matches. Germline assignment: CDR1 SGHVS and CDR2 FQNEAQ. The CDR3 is CASSRQGVNEKLFF. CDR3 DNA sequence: TGTGCCAGCAGCCGACAGGGTGTAAATGAAAAACTGTTTTTT.

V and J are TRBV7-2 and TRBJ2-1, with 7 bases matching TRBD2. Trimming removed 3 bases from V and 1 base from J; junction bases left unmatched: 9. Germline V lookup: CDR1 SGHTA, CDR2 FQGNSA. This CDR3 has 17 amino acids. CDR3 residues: CASSFPRNSGSYNEQFF. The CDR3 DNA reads TGTGCCAGCAGCTTCCCCAGAAATAGCGGGTCCTACAATGAGCAGTTCTTC. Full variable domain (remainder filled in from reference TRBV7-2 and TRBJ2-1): GAGVSQSPSNKVTEKGKDVELRCDPISGHTALYWYRQSLGQGLEFLIYFQGNSAPDKSGLPSDRFSAERTGGSVSTLTIQRTQQEDSAVYLCASSFPRNSGSYNEQFFGPGTRLTVL.

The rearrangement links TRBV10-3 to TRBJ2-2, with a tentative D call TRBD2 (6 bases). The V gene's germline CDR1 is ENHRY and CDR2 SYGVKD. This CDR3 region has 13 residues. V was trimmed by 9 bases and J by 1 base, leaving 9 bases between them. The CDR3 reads CAIGTENTGELFF. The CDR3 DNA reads TGTGCCATTGGGACTGAGAACACCGGGGAGCTGTTTTTT.

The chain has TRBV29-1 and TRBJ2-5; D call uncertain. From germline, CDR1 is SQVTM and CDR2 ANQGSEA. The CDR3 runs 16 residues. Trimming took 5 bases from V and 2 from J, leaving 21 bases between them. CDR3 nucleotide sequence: TGCAGCGTTCAAACACCCATAGGACGGCTTCAAGAGACCCAGTACTTC. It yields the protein CSVQTPIGRLQETQYF.

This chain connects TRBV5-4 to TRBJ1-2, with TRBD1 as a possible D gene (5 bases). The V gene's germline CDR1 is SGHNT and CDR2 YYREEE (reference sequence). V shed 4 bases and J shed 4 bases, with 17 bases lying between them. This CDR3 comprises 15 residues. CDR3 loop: CASSPSFEGAYGYTF. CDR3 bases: TGTGCCAGCAGCCCATCTTTTGAAGGGGCCTATGGCTACACCTTC.

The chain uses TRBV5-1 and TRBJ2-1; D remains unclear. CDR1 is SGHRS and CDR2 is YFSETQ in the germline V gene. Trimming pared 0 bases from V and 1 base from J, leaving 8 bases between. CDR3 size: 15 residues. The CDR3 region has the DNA TGCGCCAGCAGCTTGGCGCCGAATTCCTACAATGAGCAGTTCTTC. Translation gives CASSLAPNSYNEQFF.

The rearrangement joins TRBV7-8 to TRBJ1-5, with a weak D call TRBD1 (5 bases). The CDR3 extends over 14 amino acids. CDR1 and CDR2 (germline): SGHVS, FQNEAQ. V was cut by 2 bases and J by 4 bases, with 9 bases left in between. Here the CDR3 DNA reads TGTGCCAGCAGCTTACAGGGTTGGAATCAGCCCCAGCATTTT. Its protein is CASSLQGWNQPQHF.